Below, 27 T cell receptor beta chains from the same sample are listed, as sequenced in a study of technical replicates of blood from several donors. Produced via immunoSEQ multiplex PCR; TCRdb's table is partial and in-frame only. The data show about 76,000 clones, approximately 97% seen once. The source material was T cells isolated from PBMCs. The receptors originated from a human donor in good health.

The CDR3 is CASSLIGDRLAKNIQYF. The CDR3 DNA reads TGTGCCAGCAGCTTGATAGGGGACAGGCTAGCCAAAAACATTCAGTACTTC. The V gene is TRBV5-8, the J gene TRBJ2-4, with 8 bases matching TRBD1. V shed 1 base and J 0 bases; nucleotides not matched to a gene: 6. In germline, CDR1 is SGHTS, CDR2 YDEGEE. The CDR3 loop spans 17 amino acids.

For the CDR3, the DNA is TGTGCCTGGAGTGTACTGGGCAACAATGAGCAGTTCTTC. Translation: CAWSVLGNNEQFF. J is TRBJ2-1 and V is TRBV30; D is undetermined. This CDR3 region has 13 residues. The V end was cut by 0 bases, the J end by 5 bases, with 8 bases between. Germline values: CDR1 GTSNPN, CDR2 SVGIG (reference sequence). Using reference TRBV30 and TRBJ2-1 for the parts outside the CDR3, the full variable domain is SQTIHQWPATLVQPVGSPLSLECTVEGTSNPNLYWYRQAAGRGLQLLFYSVGIGQISSEVPQNLSASRPQDRQFILSSKKLLLSDSGFYLCAWSVLGNNEQFFGPGTRLTVL.

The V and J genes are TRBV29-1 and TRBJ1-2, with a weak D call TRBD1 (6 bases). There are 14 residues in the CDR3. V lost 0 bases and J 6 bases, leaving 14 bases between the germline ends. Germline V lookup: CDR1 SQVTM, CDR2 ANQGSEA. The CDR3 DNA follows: TGCAGCGTTGAAGATGTGGGGGGGCTTCATGGCTACACCTTC. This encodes CSVEDVGGLHGYTF.

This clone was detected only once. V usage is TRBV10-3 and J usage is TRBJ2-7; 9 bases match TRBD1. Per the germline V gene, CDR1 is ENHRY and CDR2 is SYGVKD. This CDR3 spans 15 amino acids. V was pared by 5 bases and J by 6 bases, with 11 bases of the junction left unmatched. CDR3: CAISNPGQGSFEQYF. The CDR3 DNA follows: TGTGCCATCAGTAATCCGGGACAGGGATCGTTCGAGCAGTACTTC.

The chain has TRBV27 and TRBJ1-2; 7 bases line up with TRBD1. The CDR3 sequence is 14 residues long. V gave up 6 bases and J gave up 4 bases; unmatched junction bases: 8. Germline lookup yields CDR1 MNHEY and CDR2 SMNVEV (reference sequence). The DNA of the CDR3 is TGTGCCAGCAGACCTGGACAGGCCCTCTATGGCTACACCTTC. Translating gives CASRPGQALYGYTF.

CDR3 bases: TGTGCCAGCAGCGATCCGACAGGGGGGAATGAGCAGTTCTTC. Encoded protein: CASSDPTGGNEQFF. The rearrangement links TRBV7-6 to TRBJ2-1, with 9 bases identical to TRBD1. V trimming: 5 bases; J trimming: 7 bases; junction bases outside the gene matches: 6. The germline gives CDR1 SGHVS, CDR2 FNYEAQ. The CDR3 totals 14 residues.

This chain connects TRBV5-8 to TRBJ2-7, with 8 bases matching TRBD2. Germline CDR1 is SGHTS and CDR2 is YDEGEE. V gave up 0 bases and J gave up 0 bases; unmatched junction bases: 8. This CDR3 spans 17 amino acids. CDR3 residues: CASSLARGLVHSYEQYF. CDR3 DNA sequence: TGTGCCAGCAGCTTGGCCAGGGGACTAGTCCACTCCTACGAGCAGTACTTC.

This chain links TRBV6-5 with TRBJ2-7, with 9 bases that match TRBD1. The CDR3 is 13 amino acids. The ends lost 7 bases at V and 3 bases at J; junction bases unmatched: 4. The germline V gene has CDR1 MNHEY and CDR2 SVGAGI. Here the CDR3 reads CASKDRGIYEQYF. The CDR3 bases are TGTGCCAGCAAGGACAGGGGTATCTACGAGCAGTACTTC.

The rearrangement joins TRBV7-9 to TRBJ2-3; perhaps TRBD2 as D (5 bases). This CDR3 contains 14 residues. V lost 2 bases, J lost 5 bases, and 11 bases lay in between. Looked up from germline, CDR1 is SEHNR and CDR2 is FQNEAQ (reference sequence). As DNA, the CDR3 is TGTGCCAGCAGCTTAAGGGAGAGAGGAGATACGCAGTATTTT. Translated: CASSLRERGDTQYF. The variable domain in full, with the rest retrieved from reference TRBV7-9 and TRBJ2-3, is DTGVSQNPRHKITKRGQNVTFRCDPISEHNRLYWYRQTLGQGPEFLTYFQNEAQLEKSRLLSDRFSAERPKGSFSTLEIQRTEQGDSAMYLCASSLRERGDTQYFGPGTRLTVL.

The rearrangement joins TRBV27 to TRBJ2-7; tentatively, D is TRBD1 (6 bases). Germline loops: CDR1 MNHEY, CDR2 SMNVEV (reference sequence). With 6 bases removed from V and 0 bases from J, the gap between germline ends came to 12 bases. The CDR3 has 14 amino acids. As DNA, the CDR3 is TGTGCCAGCAGCCCCTCGGACAGCTCCTACGAGCAGTACTTC. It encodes CASSPSDSSYEQYF.

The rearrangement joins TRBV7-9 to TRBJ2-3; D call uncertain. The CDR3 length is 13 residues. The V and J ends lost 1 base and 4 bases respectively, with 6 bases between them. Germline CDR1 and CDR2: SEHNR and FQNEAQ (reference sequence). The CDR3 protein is CASSLVSSDTQYF. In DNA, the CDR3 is TGTGCCAGCAGCTTAGTTTCGTCAGATACGCAGTATTTT.

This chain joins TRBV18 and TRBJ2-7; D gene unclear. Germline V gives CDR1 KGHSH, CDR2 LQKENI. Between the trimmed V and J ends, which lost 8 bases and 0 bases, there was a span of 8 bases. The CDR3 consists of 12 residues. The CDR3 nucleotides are TGTGCCAGCCTCAAGAGCTCCTACGAGCAGTACTTC. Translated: CASLKSSYEQYF.

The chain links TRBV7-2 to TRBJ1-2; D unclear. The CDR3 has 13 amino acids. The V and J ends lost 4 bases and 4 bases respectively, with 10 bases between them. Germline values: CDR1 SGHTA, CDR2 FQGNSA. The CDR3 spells CASSSRVPYGYTF. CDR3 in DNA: TGTGCCAGCAGCTCCCGGGTCCCCTATGGCTACACCTTC. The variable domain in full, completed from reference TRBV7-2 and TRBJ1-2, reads GAGVSQSPSNKVTEKGKDVELRCDPISGHTALYWYRQSLGQGLEFLIYFQGNSAPDKSGLPSDRFSAERTGGSVSTLTIQRTQQEDSAVYLCASSSRVPYGYTFGSGTRLTVV.

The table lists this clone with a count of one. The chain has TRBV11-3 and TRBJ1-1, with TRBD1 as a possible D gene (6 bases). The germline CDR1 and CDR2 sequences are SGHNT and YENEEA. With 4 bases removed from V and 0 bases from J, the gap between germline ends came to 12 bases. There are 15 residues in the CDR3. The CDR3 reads CASSSQTGLNTEAFF. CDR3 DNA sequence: TGTGCCAGCAGCTCTCAGACAGGCTTGAACACTGAAGCTTTCTTT.

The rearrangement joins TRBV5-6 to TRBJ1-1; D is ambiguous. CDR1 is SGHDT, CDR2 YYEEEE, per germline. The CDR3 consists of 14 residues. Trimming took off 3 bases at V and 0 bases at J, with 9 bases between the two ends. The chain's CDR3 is CASSSRSMNTEAFF. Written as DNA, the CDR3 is TGTGCCAGCAGCTCTCGGAGCATGAACACTGAAGCTTTCTTT.

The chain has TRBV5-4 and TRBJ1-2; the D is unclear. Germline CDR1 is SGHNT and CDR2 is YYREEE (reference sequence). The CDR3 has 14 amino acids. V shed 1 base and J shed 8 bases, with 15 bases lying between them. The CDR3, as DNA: TGTGCCAGCAGCTTGACGGGCGGGCCGACAGGCTACACCTTC. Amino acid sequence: CASSLTGGPTGYTF.

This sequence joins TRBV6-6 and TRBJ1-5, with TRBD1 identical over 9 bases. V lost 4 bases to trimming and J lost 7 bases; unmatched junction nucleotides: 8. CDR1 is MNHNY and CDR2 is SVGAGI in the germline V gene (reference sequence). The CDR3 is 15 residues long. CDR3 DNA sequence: TGTGCCAGCAGTTGGACAGGGGTGAATAGACAGCCCCAGCATTTT. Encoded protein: CASSWTGVNRQPQHF.

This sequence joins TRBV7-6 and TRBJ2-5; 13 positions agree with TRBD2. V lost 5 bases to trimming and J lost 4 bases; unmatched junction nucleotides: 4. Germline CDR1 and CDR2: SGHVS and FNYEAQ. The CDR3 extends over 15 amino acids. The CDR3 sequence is CASSKLAGGGETQYF. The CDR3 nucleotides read TGTGCCAGCAGCAAACTAGCGGGGGGGGGAGAGACCCAGTACTTC.

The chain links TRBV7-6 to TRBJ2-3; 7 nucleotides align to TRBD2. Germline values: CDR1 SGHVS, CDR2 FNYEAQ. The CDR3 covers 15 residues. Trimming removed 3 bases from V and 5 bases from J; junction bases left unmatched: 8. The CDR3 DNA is TGTGCCAGCAGCTTCGAGCGGGATCGAGTAGATACGCAGTATTTT. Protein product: CASSFERDRVDTQYF.

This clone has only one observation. DNA for the CDR3: TGTGCCAGCAGGGTACAGGGACGTCAGCCCCAGCATTTT. Its protein is CASRVQGRQPQHF. This rearrangement joins TRBV6-1 to TRBJ1-5; D might be TRBD1 (6 bases). Deletions cut 6 bases from V and 6 bases from J, with 12 bases between. From germline, CDR1 is MNHNS and CDR2 SASEGT. The CDR3 length is 13 residues.

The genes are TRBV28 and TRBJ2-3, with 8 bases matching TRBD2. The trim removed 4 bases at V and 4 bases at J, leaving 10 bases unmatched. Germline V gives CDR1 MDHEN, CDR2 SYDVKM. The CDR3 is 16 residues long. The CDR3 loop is CASSSPLSGSSDTQYF. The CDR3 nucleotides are TGTGCCAGCAGTTCCCCGTTGAGCGGGAGTTCAGATACGCAGTATTTT.

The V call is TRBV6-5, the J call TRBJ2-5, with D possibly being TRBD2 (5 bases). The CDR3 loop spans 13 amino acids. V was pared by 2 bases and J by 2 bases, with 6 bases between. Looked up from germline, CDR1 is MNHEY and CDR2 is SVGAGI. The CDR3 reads CASSYTGQETQYF. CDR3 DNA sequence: TGTGCCAGCAGTTACACGGGACAAGAGACCCAGTACTTC.

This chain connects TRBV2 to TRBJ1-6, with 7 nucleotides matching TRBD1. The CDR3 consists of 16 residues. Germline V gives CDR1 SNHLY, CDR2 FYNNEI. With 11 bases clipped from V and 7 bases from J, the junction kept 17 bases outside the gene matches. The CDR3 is CACHSRDSVYNSPLHF. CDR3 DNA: TGTGCCTGCCACAGCCGGGACAGCGTTTACAATTCACCCCTCCACTTT.

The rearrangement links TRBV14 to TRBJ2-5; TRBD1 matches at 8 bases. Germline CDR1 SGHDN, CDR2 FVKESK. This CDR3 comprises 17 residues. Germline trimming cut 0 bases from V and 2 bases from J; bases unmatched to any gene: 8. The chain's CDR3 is CASSQDRGRGLQETQYF. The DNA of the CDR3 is TGTGCCAGCAGCCAAGATCGCGGCAGGGGGCTGCAAGAGACCCAGTACTTC.

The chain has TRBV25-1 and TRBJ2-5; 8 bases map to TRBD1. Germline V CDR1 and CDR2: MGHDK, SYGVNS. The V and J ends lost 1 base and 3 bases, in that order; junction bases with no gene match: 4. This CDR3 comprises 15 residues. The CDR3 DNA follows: TGTGCCAGCAGTGAATTTCGGGGACAGGAAGAGACCCAGTACTTC. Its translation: CASSEFRGQEETQYF. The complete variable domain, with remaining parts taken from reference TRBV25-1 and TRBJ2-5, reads EADIYQTPRYLVIGTGKKITLECSQTMGHDKMYWYQQDPGMELHLIHYSYGVNSTEKGDLSSESTVSRIRTEHFPLTLESARPSHTSQYLCASSEFRGQEETQYFGPGTRLLVL.

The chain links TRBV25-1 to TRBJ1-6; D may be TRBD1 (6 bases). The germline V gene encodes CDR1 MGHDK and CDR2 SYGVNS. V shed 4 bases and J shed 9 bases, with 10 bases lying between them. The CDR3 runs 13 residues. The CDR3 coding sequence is TGTGCCAGCAGTGGAGGGGGGGTTTCACCCCTCCACTTT. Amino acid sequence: CASSGGGVSPLHF.

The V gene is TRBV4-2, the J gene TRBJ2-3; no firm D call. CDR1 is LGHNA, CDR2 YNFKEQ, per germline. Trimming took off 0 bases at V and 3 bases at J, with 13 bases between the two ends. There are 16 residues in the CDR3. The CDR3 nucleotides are TGTGCCAGCAGCCAAGAGGCGGAGTGGTATACAGATACGCAGTATTTT. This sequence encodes CASSQEAEWYTDTQYF.